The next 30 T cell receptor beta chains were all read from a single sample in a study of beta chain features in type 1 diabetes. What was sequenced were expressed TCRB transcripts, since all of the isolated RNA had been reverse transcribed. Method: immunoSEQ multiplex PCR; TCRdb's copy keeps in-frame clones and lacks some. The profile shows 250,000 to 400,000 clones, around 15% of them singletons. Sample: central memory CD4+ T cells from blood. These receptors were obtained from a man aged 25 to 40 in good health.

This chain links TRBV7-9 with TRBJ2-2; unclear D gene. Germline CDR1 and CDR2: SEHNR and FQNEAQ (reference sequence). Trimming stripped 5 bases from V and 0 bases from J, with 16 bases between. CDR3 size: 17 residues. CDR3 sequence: CASSHSVSSPNTGELFF. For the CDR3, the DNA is TGTGCCAGCAGCCACTCCGTTAGTTCCCCGAACACCGGGGAGCTGTTTTTT.

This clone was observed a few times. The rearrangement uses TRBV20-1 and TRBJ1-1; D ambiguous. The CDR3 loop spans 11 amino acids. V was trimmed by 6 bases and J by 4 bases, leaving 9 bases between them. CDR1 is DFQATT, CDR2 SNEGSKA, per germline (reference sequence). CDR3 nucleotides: TGCAGTGCCCCAGATATCACTGAAGCTTTCTTT. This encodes CSAPDITEAFF.

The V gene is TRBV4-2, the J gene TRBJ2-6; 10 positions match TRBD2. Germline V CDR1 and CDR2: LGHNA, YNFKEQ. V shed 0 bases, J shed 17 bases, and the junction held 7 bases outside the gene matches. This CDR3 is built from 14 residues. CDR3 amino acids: CASSQEASGSPVTF. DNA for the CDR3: TGTGCCAGCAGCCAAGAGGCTAGCGGGAGCCCCGTGACTTTC.

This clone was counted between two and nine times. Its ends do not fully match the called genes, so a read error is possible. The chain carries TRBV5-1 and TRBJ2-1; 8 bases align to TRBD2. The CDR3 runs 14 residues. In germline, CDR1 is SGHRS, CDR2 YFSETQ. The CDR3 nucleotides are TGTGCCAGCAGCTTGGGGACTAGAGGTAATGAGCAGTTCTTC. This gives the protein CASSLGTRGNEQFF.

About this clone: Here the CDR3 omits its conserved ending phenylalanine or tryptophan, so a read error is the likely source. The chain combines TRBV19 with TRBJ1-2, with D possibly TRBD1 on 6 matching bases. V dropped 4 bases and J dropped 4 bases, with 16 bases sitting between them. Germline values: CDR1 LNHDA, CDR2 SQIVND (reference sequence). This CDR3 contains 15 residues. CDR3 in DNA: TGTGCCAGTAGTACCCGCGGCGGACAGCTCTATGGCTACACCCTC. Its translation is CASSTRGGQLYGYTL.

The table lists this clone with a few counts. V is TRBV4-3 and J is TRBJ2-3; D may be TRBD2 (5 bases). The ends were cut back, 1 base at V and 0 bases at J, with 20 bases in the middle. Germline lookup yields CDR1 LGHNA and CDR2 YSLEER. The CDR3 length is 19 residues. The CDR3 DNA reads TGCGCCAGCAGCCAAGTGGGCCACAGCGGCTATTCTAGCACAGATACGCAGTATTTT. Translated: CASSQVGHSGYSSTDTQYF.

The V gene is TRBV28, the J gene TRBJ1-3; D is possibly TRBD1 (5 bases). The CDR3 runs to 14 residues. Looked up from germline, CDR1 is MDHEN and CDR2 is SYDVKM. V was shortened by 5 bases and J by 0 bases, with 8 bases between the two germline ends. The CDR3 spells CASSQGNSGNTIYF. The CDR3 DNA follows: TGTGCCAGCAGTCAGGGCAACTCTGGAAACACCATATATTTT.

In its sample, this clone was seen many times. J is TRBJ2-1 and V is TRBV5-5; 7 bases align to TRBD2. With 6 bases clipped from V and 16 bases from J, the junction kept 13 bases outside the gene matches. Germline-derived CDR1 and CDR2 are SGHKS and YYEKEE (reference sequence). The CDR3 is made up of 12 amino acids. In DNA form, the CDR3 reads TGTGCCAGCAAGACAGCGCGGGGGTACCTTTTCTTC. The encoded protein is CASKTARGYLFF.

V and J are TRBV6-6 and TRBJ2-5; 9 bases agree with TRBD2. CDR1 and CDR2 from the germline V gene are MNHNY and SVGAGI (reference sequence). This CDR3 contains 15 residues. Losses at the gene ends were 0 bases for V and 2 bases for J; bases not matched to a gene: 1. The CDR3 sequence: CASSYSTSGQETQYF. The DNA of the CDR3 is TGTGCCAGCAGTTACTCGACTAGCGGACAAGAGACCCAGTACTTC.

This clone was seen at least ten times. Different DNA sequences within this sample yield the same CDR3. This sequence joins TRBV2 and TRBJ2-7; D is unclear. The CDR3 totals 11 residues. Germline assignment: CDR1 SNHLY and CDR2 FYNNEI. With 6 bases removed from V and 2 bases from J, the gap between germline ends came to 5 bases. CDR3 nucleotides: TGTGCCAGCAGCCCAACCTACGAGCAGTACTTC. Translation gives CASSPTYEQYF.

The CDR3 spells CASRQAGETQYF. The CDR3 DNA reads as TGTGCCAGCAGACAGGCGGGGGAGACCCAGTACTTC. The chain couples TRBV7-7 to TRBJ2-5; TRBD2 might be the D (6 bases). Deletions cut 6 bases from V and 5 bases from J, with 10 bases between. Germline-derived CDR1 and CDR2 are SSHAT and FNYEAQ (reference sequence). The CDR3 totals 12 residues.

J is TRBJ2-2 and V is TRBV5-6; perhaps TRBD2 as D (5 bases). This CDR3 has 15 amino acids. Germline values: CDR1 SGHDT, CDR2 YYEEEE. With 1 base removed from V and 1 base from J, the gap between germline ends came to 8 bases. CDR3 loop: CASSLFRGNTGELFF. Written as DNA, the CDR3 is TGTGCCAGCAGCTTGTTCCGGGGGAACACCGGGGAGCTGTTTTTT.

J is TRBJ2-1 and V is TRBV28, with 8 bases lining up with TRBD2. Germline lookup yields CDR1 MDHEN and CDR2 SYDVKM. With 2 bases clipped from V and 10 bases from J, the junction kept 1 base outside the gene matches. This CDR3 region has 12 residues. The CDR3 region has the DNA TGTGCCAGCAGTTTAGGCGGGAGGGAGCAGTTCTTC. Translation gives CASSLGGREQFF.

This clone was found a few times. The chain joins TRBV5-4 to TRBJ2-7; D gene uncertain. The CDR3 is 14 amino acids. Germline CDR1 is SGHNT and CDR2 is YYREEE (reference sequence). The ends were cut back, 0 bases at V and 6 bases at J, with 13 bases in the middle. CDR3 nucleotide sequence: TGTGCCAGCAGCTTGGGGATAGCAGTGCCCGAGCAGTACTTC. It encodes CASSLGIAVPEQYF.

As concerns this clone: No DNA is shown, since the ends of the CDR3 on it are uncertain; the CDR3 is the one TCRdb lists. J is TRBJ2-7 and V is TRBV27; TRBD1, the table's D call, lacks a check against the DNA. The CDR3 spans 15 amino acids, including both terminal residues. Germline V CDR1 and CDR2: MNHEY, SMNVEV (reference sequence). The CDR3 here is CASSTSGQGTVRQYF.

The chain's CDR3 is CASSFRGVEDTQYF. CDR3 nucleotide sequence: TGTGCCAGCAGCTTCCGAGGGGTAGAAGATACGCAGTATTTT. The chain uses TRBV11-2 and TRBJ2-3; the D call may be TRBD1 or TRBD2 (5 bases each). CDR1 and CDR2 from the germline V gene are SGHAT and FQNNGV. This CDR3 is built from 14 residues. Trimming shortened V by 3 bases and J by 5 bases, and 12 bases separated the two germline ends.

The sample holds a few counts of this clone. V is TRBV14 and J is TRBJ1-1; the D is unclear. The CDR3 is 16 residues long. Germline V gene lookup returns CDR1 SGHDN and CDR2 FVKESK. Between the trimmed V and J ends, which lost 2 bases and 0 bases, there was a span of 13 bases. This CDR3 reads CASSQPRRPMNTEAFF. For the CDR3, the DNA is TGTGCCAGCAGCCAACCAAGGAGGCCTATGAACACTGAAGCTTTCTTT.

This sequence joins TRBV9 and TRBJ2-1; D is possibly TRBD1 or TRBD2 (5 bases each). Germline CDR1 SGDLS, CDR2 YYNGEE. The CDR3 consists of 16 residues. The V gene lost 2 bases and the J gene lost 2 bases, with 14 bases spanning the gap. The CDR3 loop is CASSVEGWGTYNEQFF. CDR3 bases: TGTGCCAGCAGCGTTGAGGGGTGGGGGACCTACAATGAGCAGTTCTTC.

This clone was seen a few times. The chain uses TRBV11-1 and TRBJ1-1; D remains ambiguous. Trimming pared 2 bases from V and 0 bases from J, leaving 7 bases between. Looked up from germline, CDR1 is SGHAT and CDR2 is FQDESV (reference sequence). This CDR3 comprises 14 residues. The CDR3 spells CASSLPVMNTEAFF. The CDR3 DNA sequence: TGTGCCAGCAGCTTACCAGTCATGAACACTGAAGCTTTCTTT.

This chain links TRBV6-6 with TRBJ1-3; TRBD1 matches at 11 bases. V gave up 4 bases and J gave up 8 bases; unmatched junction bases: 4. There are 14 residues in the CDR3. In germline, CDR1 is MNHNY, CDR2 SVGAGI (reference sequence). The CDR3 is CASSSGQGVDTIYF. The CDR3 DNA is TGTGCCAGCAGTTCGGGACAGGGGGTGGACACCATATATTTT.

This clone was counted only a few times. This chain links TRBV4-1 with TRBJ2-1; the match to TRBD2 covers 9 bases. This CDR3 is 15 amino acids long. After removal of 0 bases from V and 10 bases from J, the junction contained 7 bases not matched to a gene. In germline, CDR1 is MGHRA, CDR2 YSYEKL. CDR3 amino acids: CASSQDGAGGLEQFF. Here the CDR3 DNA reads TGCGCCAGCAGCCAAGATGGTGCGGGAGGGTTAGAGCAGTTCTTC.

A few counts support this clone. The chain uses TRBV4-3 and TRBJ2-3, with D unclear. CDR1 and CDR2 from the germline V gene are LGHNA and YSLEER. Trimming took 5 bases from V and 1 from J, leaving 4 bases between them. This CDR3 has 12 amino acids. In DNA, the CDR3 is TGCGCCAGCAGCAAGCGCACAGATACGCAGTATTTT. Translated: CASSKRTDTQYF.

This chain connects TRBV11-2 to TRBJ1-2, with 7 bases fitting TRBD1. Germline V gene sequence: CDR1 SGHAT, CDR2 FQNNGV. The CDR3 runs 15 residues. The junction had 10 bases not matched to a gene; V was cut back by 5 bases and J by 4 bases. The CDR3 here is CASSHHQGGTYGYTF. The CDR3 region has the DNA TGTGCCAGCAGCCATCACCAGGGGGGGACCTATGGCTACACCTTC.

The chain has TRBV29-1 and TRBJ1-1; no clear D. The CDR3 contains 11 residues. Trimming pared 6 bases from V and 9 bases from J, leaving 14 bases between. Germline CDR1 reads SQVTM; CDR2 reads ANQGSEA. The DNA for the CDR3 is TGCAGCGTCTCTCCAGGCGGGAAAGCTTTCTTT. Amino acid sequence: CSVSPGGKAFF. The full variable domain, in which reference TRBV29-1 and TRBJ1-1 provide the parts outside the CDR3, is SAVISQKPSRDICQRGTSLTIQCQVDSQVTMMFWYRQQPGQSLTLIATANQGSEATYESGFVIDKFPISRPNLTFSTLTVSNMSPEDSSIYLCSVSPGGKAFFGQGTRLTVV.

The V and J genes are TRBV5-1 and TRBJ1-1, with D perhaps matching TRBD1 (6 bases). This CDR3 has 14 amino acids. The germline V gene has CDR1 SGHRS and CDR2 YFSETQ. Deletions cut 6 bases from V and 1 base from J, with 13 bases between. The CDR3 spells CASNPGGANTEAFF. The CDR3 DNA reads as TGCGCCAGCAACCCGGGGGGCGCGAACACTGAAGCTTTCTTT.

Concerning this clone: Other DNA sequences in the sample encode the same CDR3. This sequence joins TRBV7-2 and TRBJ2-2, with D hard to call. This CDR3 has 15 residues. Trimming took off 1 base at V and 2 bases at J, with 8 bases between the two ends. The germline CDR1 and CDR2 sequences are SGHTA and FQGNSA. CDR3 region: CASSLGLPNTGELFF. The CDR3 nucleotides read TGTGCCAGCAGCTTAGGTCTTCCCAACACCGGGGAGCTGTTTTTT.

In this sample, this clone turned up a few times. The CDR3 here is CASSVARGGSQPQHF. The CDR3 nucleotides are TGTGCCAGCAGTGTAGCCAGGGGGGGTTCCCAGCCCCAGCATTTT. The chain uses TRBV2 and TRBJ1-5; 7 bases agree with TRBD1. Trimming cost V 4 bases and J 7 bases; bases outside gene matches: 10. The CDR3 extends over 15 amino acids. Germline V CDR1 and CDR2: SNHLY, FYNNEI.

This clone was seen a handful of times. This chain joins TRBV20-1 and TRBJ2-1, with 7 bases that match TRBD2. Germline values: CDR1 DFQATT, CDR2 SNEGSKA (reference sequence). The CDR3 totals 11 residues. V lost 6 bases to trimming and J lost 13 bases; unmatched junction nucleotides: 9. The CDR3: CSATTTTSQFF. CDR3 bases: TGCAGTGCGACGACTACGACTAGCCAGTTCTTC.

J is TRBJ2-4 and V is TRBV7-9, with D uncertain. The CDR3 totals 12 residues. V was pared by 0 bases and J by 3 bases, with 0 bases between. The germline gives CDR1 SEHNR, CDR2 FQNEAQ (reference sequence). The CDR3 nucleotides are TGTGCCAGCAGCTTAGCCAAAAACATTCAGTACTTC. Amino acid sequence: CASSLAKNIQYF.

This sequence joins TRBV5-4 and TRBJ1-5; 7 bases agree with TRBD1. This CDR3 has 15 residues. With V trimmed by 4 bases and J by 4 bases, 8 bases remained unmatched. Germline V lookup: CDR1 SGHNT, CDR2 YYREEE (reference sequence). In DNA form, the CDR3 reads TGTGCCAGCAGCCTAGGGACAGTCCTTAATCAGCCCCAGCATTTT. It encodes CASSLGTVLNQPQHF.